This T cell receptor (beta chain) derives from a study of blood T cell repertoires in COVID-19. Using immunoSEQ multiplex PCR, the repertoire was profiled, and TCRdb retains in-frame clones only, with some absent. Of 150,000 to 190,000 clones in the sample, roughly 85% were seen once. Seattle enrolled patients during active infection and tracked them longitudinally. The receptor was isolated from a woman between 55 and 75 years old with COVID-19, enrolled during active disease. The sequenced sample consisted of peripheral blood.

The CDR3 loop is CASSLAGGGEKLFF. CDR3 bases: TGTGCCAGCAGCTTAGCGGGGGGAGGAGAAAAACTGTTTTTT. The V gene is TRBV7-9, the J gene TRBJ1-4; perhaps TRBD1 as D (5 bases). CDR3 length: 14 amino acids. The V gene's germline CDR1 is SEHNR and CDR2 FQNEAQ (reference sequence). Trimming took off 0 bases at V and 8 bases at J, with 10 bases between the two ends.